This T cell receptor (beta chain) was identified during a study of control samples from healthy donors and cancer patients. The data were produced by immunoSEQ multiplex PCR, yet TCRdb's version contains in-frame clones alone and is incomplete. The repertoire holds over 100,000 clones, with 92% as singletons. V was clipped by 4 bases and J by 1 base; unmatched bases: 6. Germline CDR1 is SGDLS and CDR2 is YYNGEE. The CDR3 is 16 amino acids. The chain employs TRBV9 and TRBJ2-4; 9 bases fit TRBD2. The clonotype originates from a woman between 18 and 29 years old in good health. The specimen sequenced was blood. The CDR3 DNA follows: TGTGCCAGCAGCTCCAGGACTAGCGAGGCCAAAAACATTCAGTACTTC. Translation: CASSSRTSEAKNIQYF.